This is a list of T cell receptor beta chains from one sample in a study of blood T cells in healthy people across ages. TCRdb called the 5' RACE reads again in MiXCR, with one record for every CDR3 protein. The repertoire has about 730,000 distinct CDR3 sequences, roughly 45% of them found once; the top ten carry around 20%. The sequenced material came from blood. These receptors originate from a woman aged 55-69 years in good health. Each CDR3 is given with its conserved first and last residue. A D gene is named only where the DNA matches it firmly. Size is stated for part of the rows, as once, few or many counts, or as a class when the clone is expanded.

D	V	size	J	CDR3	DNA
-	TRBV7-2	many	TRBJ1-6	CASSLEGNSPLHF	TGTGCCAGCAGCTTAGAGGGTAATTCACCCCTCCACTTT
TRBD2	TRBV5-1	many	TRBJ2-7	CASNSGRTVSYEQYF	TGCGCCAGCAATAGCGGGAGGACCGTATCCTACGAGCAGTACTTC
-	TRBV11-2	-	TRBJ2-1	CASRLQGSYNEQFF	TGTGCCAGCAGGCTCCAGGGGTCCTACAATGAGCAGTTCTTC
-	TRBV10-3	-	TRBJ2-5	CAISDSIGETQYF	TGTGCCATCAGTGACTCTATCGGGGAGACCCAGTACTTC
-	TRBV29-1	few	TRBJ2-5	CSVEVVVETQYF	TGCAGCGTTGAAGTAGTAGTAGAGACCCAGTACTTC
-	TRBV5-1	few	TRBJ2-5	CASSPTRSRETQYF	TGCGCCAGCAGCCCTACGCGGAGTAGGGAGACCCAGTACTTC
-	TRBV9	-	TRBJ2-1	CASSVDLGGSYDEQFF	TGTGCCAGCAGCGTAGACTTGGGGGGTTCCTACGATGAGCAGTTCTTC
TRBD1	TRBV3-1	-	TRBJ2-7	CASRGADRGHEQYF	TGTGCCAGCAGGGGCGCGGACAGGGGGCACGAGCAGTACTTC
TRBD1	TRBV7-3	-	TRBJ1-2	CASSLRGGQGSYGYTF	TGTGCCAGCAGCTTAAGAGGGGGACAGGGATCCTATGGCTACACCTTC
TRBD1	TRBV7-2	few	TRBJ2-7	CASSTDRGHEQYF	TGTGCCAGCAGCACGGACAGGGGCCACGAGCAGTACTTC
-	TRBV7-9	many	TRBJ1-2	CASSLWASAGDNYGYTF	TGTGCCAGCAGCTTATGGGCATCGGCTGGGGATAACTATGGCTACACCTTC
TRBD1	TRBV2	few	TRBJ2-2	CASRVDRANTGELFF	TGTGCCAGCAGGGTGGACAGGGCGAACACCGGGGAGCTGTTTTTT
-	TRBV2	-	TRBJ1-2	CASSGGLRSYGYTF	TGTGCCAGCAGTGGGGGACTGCGGAGCTATGGCTACACCTTC
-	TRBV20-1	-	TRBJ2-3	CSASPGTSTDTQYF	TGCAGTGCTAGCCCTGGGACTAGCACAGATACGCAGTATTTT
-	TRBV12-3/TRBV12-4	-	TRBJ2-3	CASSPRGGGPGTDTLYF	TGTGCCAGTAGTCCCCGGGGAGGGGGTCCTGGCACAGATACGCTGTATTTT
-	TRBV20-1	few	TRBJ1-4	CSARVGTNEKLFF	TGCAGTGCTAGAGTGGGGACTAATGAAAAACTGTTTTTT
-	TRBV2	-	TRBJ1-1	CASSAETAQNTEAFF	TGTGCCAGCAGTGCCGAAACGGCCCAGAACACTGAAGCTTTCTTT
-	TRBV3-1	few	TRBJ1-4	CASSPAMGYEKLFF	TGTGCCAGCAGCCCCGCGATGGGGTATGAAAAACTGTTTTTT
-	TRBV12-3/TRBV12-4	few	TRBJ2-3	CASSARTLVRTDTQYF	TGTGCCAGCAGTGCCCGGACTCTGGTCCGCACAGATACGCAGTATTTT
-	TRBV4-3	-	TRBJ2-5	CASSQGIPGTQYF	TGCGCCAGCAGCCAAGGGATCCCAGGGACCCAGTACTTC
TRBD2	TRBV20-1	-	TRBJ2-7	CSASSGTSGMYEQYF	TGCAGTGCTAGTTCCGGGACTAGCGGGATGTACGAGCAGTACTTC
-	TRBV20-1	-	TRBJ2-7	CSAGATVYEQYF	TGCAGTGCTGGGGCAACAGTCTACGAGCAGTACTTC
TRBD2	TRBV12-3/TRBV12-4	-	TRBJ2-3	CASVGGRYTDTQYF	TGTGCCAGCGTGGGGGGGAGATACACAGATACGCAGTATTTT
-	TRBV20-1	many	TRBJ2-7	CSARDPVKTYEQYF	TGCAGTGCTAGAGATCCGGTGAAGACCTACGAGCAGTACTTC
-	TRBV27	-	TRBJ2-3	CASSPRQARSTDTQYF	TGTGCCAGCAGTCCCAGACAGGCAAGAAGCACAGATACGCAGTATTTT
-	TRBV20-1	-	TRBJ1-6	CSARGTGKVSYNSPLHF	TGCAGTGCTAGGGGCACAGGGAAGGTCTCCTATAATTCACCCCTCCACTTT
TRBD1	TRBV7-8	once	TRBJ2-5	CAGSLAGTGAGETQYF	TGTGCCGGCAGCTTAGCCGGGACAGGGGCGGGAGAGACCCAGTACTTC
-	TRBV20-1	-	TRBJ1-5	CSATSPGTLRSSNPPQHF	TGCAGTGCTACAAGTCCTGGGACCCTACGATCAAGCAATCCGCCCCAGCATTTT
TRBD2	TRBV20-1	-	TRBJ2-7	CSARREGGGAFIYEQYF	TGCAGTGCTCGTCGAGAGGGCGGGGGGGCATTCATCTACGAGCAGTACTTC
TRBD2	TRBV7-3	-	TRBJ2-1	CASSLAGGGTMKQFF	TGTGCCAGCAGCTTAGCGGGAGGGGGTACAATGAAGCAGTTCTTC
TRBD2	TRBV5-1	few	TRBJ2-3	CASSFGGRWEDTQYF	TGCGCCAGCAGCTTTGGCGGGAGGTGGGAAGATACGCAGTATTTT
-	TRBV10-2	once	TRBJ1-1	CASYDSWVDTEAFF	TGCGCCAGCTACGACAGTTGGGTCGACACTGAAGCTTTCTTT
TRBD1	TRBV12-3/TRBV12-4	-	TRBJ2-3	CASSLDRRASTDTQYF	TGTGCCAGCAGTTTGGACAGGCGCGCTAGCACAGATACGCAGTATTTT
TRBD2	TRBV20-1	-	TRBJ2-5	CSAIGLAGGIEETQYF	TGCAGTGCTATTGGACTAGCGGGGGGGATAGAAGAGACCCAGTACTTC
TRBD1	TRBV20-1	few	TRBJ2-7	CSATTPTGAYEQYF	TGCAGTGCTACGACTCCGACAGGGGCCTACGAGCAGTACTTC
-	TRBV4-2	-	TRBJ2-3	CASSQDLARQTDTQYF	TGTGCCAGCAGCCAAGATCTCGCTAGGCAGACAGATACGCAGTATTTT
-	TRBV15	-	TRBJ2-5	CATSRDNSHQETQYF	TGTGCCACCAGCAGAGATAATAGTCACCAGGAGACCCAGTACTTC
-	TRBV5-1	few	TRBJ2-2	CASGLANTGELFF	TGCGCCAGTGGGTTGGCGAACACCGGGGAGCTGTTTTTT
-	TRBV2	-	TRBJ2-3	CASSEELEGADTQYF	TGTGCCAGCAGTGAAGAGTTGGAGGGGGCAGATACGCAGTATTTT
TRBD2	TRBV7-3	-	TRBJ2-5	CASSLSSGRAQETQYF	TGTGCCAGCAGCTTATCTAGCGGGAGGGCTCAAGAGACCCAGTACTTC
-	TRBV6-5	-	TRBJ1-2	CASSSRTGKDYTF	TGTGCCAGCAGCTCTCGAACAGGGAAAGACTACACCTTC
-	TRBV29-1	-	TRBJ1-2	CSVEVSDYGYTF	TGCAGCGTTGAGGTTTCTGACTATGGCTACACCTTC
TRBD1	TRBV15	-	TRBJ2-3	CATSRDRVVTDTQYF	TGTGCCACCAGCAGGGACAGGGTGGTCACAGATACGCAGTATTTT
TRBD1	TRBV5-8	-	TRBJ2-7	CASSLAQGVNEQYF	TGTGCCAGCAGCTTGGCGCAGGGGGTCAACGAGCAGTACTTC
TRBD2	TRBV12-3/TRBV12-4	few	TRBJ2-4	CASSLGSGVAKNIQYF	TGTGCTAGCAGTTTGGGTAGCGGGGTGGCCAAAAACATTCAGTACTTC
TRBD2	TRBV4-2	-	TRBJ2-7	CASSQGSGKVNEQYF	TGTGCCAGCAGCCAAGGAAGCGGGAAAGTCAACGAGCAGTACTTC